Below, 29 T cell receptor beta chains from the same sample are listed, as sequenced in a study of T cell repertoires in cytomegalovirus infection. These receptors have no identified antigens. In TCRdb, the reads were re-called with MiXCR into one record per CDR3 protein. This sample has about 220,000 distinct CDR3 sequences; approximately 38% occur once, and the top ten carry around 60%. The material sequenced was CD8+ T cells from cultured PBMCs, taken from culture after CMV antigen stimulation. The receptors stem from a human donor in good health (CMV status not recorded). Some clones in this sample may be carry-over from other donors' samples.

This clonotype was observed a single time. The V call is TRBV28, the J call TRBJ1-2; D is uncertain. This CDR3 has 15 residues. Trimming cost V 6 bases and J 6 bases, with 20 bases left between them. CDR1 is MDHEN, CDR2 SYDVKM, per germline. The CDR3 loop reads CASRVPGDGQDGYTF. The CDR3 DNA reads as TGTGCCAGCAGAGTCCCGGGCGACGGTCAGGATGGCTACACCTTC.

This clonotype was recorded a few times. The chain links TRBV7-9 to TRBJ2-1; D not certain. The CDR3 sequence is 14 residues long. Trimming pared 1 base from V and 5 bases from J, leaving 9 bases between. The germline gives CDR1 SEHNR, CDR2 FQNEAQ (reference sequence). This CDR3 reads CASSLGFDDNEQFF. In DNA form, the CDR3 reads TGTGCCAGCAGCTTAGGATTCGATGACAATGAGCAGTTCTTC.

CDR3 DNA sequence: TGTGCCAGCAGACACACATCGTTCGGGACAAACTATGGCTACACCTTC. This translates into CASRHTSFGTNYGYTF. The V gene is TRBV7-9, the J gene TRBJ1-2, with D possibly being TRBD1 (6 bases). This CDR3 comprises 16 residues. The V end lost 6 bases, the J end lost 2 bases, and 19 bases lay between the germline ends. Looked up from germline, CDR1 is SEHNR and CDR2 is FQNEAQ (reference sequence).

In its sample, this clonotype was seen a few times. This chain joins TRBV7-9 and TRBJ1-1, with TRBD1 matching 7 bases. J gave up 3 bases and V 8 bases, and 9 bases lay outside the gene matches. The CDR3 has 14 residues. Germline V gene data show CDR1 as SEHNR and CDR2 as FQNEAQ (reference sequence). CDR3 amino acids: CASDVTQGDTEAFF. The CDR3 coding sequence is TGTGCCAGCGACGTAACCCAGGGGGACACTGAAGCTTTCTTT.

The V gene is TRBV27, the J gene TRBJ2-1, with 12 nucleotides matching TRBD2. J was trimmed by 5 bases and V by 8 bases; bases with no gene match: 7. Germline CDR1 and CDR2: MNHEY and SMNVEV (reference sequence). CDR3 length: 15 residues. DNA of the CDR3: TGTGCCAGCCTCCGACTAGCGGGAGTCCACAATGAGCAGTTCTTC. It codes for CASLRLAGVHNEQFF.

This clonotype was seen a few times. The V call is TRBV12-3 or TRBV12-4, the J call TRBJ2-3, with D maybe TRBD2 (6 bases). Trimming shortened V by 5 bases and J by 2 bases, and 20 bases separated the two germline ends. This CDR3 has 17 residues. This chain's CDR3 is CASSQPGLPTPTDTQYF. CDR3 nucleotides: TGTGCCAGCAGTCAACCGGGACTCCCCACCCCCACAGATACGCAGTATTTT.

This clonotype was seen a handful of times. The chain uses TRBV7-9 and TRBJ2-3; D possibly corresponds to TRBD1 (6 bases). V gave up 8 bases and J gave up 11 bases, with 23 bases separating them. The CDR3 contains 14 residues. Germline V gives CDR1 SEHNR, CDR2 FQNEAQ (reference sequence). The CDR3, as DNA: TGTGCCAGCGTGCAGTCCGACTCACTCAGGGGGCAGTATTTT. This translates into CASVQSDSLRGQYF.

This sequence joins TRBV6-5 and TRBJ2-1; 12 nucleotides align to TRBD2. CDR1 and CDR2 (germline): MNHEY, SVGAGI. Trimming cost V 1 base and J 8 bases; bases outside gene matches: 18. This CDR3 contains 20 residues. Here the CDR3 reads CASSYYRGRLAGGPRDEQFF. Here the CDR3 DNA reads TGTGCCAGCAGTTACTACAGGGGCCGGCTAGCGGGGGGGCCTCGCGATGAGCAGTTCTTC.

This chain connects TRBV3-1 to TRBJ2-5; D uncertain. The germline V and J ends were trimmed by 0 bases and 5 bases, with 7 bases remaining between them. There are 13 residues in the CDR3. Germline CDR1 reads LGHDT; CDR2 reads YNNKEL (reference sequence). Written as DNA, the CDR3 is TGTGCCAGCAGCCAAGACACGACGGAGACCCAGTACTTC. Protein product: CASSQDTTETQYF.

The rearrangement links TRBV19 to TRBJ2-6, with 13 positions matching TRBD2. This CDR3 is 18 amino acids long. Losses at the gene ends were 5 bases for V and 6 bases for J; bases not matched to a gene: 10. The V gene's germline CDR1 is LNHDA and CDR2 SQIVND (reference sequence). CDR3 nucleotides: TGTGCCAGTAGTCCACGGACTAGCGGGGGCGTGACGGCCAACGTCCTGACTTTC. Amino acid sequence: CASSPRTSGGVTANVLTF.

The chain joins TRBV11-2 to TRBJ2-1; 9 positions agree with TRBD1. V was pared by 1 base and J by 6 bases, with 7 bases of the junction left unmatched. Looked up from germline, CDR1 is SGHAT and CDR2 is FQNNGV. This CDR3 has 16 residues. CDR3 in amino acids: CASSLVPGQGSNEQFF. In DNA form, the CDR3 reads TGTGCCAGCAGCTTAGTTCCGGGACAGGGCTCCAATGAGCAGTTCTTC.

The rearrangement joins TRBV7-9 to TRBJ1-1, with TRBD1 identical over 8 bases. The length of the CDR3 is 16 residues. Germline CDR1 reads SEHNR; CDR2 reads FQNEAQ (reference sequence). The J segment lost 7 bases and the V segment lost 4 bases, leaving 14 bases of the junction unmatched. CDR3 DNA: TGTGCCAGCAGCTCCCGCCGGGGGCAGGGGGCGATTGAAGCTTTCTTT. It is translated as CASSSRRGQGAIEAFF.

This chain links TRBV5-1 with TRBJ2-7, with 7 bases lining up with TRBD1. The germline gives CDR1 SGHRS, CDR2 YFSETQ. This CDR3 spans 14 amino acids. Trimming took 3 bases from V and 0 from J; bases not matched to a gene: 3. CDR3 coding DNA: TGCGCCAGCAGCTGGGACAGCTACTCCTACGAGCAGTACTTC. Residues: CASSWDSYSYEQYF.

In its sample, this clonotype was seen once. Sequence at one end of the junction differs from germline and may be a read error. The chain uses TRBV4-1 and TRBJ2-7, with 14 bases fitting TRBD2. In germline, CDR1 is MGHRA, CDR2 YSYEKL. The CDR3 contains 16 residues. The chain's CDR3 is CASSQEGLAGVYEQYF. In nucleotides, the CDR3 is TGTGCCAGCAGCCAGGAGGGACTAGCGGGAGTCTACGAGCAGTACTTC.

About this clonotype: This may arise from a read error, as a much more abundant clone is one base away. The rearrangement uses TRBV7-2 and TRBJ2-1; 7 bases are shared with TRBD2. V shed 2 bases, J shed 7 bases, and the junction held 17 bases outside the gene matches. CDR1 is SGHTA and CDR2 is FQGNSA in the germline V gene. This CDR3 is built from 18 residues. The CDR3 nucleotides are TGTGCCAGCAGCTTAAGGCTAGCGGAAGCCCGGGTTTCGAATGAGCAGTTCTTC. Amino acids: CASSLRLAEARVSNEQFF.

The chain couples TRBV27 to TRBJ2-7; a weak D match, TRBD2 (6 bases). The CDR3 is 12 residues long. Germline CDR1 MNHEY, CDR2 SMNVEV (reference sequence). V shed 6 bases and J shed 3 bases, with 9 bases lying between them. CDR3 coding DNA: TGTGCCAGCAGGTCGACTAGCTACGAGCAGTACTTC. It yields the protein CASRSTSYEQYF.

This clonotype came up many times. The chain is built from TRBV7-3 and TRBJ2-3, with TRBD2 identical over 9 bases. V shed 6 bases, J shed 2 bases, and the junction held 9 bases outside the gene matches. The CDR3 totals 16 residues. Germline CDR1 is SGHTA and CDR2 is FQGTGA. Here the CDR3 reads CASSSPGTSITDTQYF. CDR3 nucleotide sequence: TGTGCCAGCAGTTCGCCCGGGACTAGCATCACAGATACGCAGTATTTT.

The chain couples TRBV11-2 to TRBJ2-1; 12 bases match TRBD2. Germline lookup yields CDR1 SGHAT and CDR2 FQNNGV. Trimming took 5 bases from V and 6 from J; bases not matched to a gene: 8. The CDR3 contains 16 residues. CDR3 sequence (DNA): TGTGCCAGCAGCGCCACCTGGACTAGCGGGGCCAATGAGCAGTTCTTC. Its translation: CASSATWTSGANEQFF. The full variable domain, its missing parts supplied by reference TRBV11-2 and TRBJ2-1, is EAGVAQSPRYKIIEKRQSVAFWCNPISGHATLYWYQQILGQGPKLLIQFQNNGVVDDSQLPKDRFSAERLKGVDSTLKIQPAKLEDSAVYLCASSATWTSGANEQFFGPGTRLTVL.

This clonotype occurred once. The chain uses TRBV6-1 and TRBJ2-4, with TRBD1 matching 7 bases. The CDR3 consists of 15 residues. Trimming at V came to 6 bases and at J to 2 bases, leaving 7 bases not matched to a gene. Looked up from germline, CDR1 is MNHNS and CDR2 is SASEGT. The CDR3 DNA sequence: TGTGCCAGCAGGTCGACAGGGCTAACCAAAAACATTCAGTACTTC. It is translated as CASRSTGLTKNIQYF.

In nucleotides, the CDR3 is TGTGCCAGCAGTCTAACGGAAATCAGCAGGGAGGAGAAGGATGGCTACACCTTC. It is translated as CASSLTEISREEKDGYTF. This sequence joins TRBV6-2 or TRBV6-3 and TRBJ1-2, with D possibly being TRBD1 (5 bases). CDR3 length equals 18 residues. Germline assignment: CDR1 MNHEY and CDR2 SVGEGT. V lost 5 bases to trimming and J lost 6 bases, with 28 bases between them.

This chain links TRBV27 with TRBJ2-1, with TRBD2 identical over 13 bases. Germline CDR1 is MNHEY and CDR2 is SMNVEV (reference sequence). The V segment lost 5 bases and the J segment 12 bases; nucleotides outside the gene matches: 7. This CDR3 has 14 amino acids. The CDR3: CASSLRTSGRGQFF. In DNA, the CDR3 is TGTGCCAGCAGTCTTAGGACTAGCGGGAGAGGGCAGTTCTTC.

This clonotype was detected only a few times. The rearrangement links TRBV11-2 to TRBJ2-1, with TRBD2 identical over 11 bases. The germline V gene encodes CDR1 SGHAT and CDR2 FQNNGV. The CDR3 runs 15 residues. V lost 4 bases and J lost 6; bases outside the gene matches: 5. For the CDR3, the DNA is TGTGCCAGCAGCTCTAGCGGGAGGAGCGGCAATGAGCAGTTCTTC. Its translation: CASSSSGRSGNEQFF.

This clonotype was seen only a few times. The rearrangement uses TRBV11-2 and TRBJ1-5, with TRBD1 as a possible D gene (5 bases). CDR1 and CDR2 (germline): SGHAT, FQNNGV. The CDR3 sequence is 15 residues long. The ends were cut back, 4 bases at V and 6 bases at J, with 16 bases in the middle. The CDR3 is CASSSGPGSGQPQHF. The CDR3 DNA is TGTGCCAGCAGCTCGGGACCCGGGAGTGGTCAGCCCCAGCATTTT.

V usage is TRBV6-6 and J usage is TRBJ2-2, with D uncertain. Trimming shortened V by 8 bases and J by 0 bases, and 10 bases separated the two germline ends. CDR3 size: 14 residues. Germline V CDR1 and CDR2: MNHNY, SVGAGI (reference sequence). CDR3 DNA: TGTGCCAGCGATCCGGGCCCGAACACCGGGGAGCTGTTTTTT. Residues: CASDPGPNTGELFF.

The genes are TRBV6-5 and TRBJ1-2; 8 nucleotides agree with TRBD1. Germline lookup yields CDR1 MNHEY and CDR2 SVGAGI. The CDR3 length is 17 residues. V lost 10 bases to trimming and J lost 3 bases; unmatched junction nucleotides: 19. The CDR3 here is CATRGEDRDGFDYGYTF. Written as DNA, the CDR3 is TGTGCCACTCGGGGTGAGGACAGGGATGGTTTCGACTATGGCTACACCTTC.

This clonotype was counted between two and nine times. The CDR3 reads CASSTDRSYQPQHF. The DNA for the CDR3 is TGTGCCAGTAGTACGGACAGGAGTTATCAGCCCCAGCATTTT. The chain couples TRBV19 to TRBJ1-5, with 7 positions matching TRBD1. Germline V lookup: CDR1 LNHDA, CDR2 SQIVND (reference sequence). This CDR3 spans 14 amino acids. V lost 4 bases and J lost 5; bases outside the gene matches: 5.

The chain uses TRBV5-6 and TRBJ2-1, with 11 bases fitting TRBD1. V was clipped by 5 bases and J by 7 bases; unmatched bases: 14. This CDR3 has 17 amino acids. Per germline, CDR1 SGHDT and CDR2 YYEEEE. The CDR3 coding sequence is TGTGCCAGCAGTCCTCTGGGGTTGGGACAGGGGGTAAATGAGCAGTTCTTC. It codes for CASSPLGLGQGVNEQFF.

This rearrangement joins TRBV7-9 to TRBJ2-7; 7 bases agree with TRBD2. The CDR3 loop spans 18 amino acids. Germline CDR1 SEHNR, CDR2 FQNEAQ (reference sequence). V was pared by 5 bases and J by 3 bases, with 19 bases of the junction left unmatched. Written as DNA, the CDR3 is TGTGCCAGCAGCACGGCAGATGGCGGGGGAAGGGGAGGCTACGAGCAGTACTTC. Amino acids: CASSTADGGGRGGYEQYF.

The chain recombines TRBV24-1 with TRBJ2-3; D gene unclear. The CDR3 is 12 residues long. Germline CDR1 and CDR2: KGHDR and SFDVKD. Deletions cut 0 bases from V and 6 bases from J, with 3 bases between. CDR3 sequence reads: CATSDLSDTQYF. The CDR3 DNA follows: TGTGCCACCAGTGATTTGTCCGATACGCAGTATTTT.